This T cell receptor (delta chain) was captured in a study of γδ T cells in repeated Plasmodium falciparum infection. TCRdb re-identified clones in the multiplex PCR reads via CATT. Of roughly 93,000 delta-chain clones listed, 1.4% are singletons. Flow sorting of PBMC yielded separate Vgamma9/Vdelta2+ and Vdelta2-negative gammadelta T cell populations for bulk repertoire analysis. Trimming took off 3 bases at V and 3 bases at J, with 13 bases between the two ends. This CDR3 spans 14 amino acids. Germline values: CDR1 GEAIGNYY, CDR2 EKD. Study-level findings and limits: Vdelta2-negative gammadelta repertoires appeared less diverse and less shared in Malian than Australian children. Repeated controlled infections reportedly drove waves of new clonotype selection in Vdelta2-negative, mostly Vdelta1+, gammadelta repertoires.

This clone was seen many times. Its target is not known. With only one base between it and a far larger clone, this is likely a read error. The identical CDR3 is also encoded by other nucleotide sequences in the sample. The V call is TRDV2, the J call TRDJ1, with a possible D match to TRDD3 (6 bases). Germline matching of the DNA provided the J gene here, since TCRdb leaves it blank. This TCR derives from a pool of human donors (malaria-infected and uninfected, not separated). The sequenced sample consisted of gamma-delta T cells from blood. The CDR3 DNA follows: TGTGCCTGTGACCCCTGGGGAATCCCCGATAAACTCATCTTT. Protein sequence: CACDPWGIPDKLIF.